These 27 T cell receptor beta chains came from one sample sequenced in a study of blood T cells in healthy people across ages. The second PCR ran roughly 6 to 11 cycles with a sample-barcoded 5' primer and J-beta primers. From the 5' RACE reads, TCRdb called clonotypes with MiXCR, one entry per CDR3 protein. The table has roughly 900,000 distinct CDR3 sequences, around 28% seen once. The sequenced material came from blood. All receptors come from a woman older than 75 in good health.

CDR3 nucleotide sequence: TGTGCCAGCAGCCAAGTAATCGGTCTGGCTAACTATGGCTACACCTTC. Its translation: CASSQVIGLANYGYTF. V usage is TRBV3-1 and J usage is TRBJ1-2; D is uncertain. V was pared by 1 base and J by 0 bases, with 12 bases between. The CDR3 has 16 amino acids. CDR1 is LGHDT and CDR2 is YNNKEL in the germline V gene (reference sequence).

Many counts were recorded for this clonotype. This chain connects TRBV7-2 to TRBJ2-1; either TRBD1 or TRBD2 may supply D (5 bases each). V lost 5 bases and J 7 bases, leaving 21 bases between the germline ends. CDR1 and CDR2 (germline): SGHTA, FQGNSA. CDR3 size: 16 residues. The CDR3 loop reads CASSPGRASRGNEQFF. The CDR3 DNA sequence: TGTGCCAGCAGCCCGGGGCGGGCTAGCCGCGGGAATGAGCAGTTCTTC. Based on the CDR3 plus reference TRBV7-2 and TRBJ2-1, the full variable domain is GAGVSQSPSNKVTEKGKDVELRCDPISGHTALYWYRQSLGQGLEFLIYFQGNSAPDKSGLPSDRFSAERTGGSVSTLTIQRTQQEDSAVYLCASSPGRASRGNEQFFGPGTRLTVL.

This clonotype was seen at least ten times. The chain links TRBV4-3 to TRBJ2-7; D is perhaps TRBD1 or TRBD2 (5 bases each). The CDR3 runs to 19 residues. V was trimmed by 0 bases and J by 0 bases, leaving 21 bases between them. Germline V gene data show CDR1 as LGHNA and CDR2 as YSLEER. The CDR3 region has the DNA TGCGCCAGCAGCCAAGATTCAACCGGGCGGGCAGGGAGCTCCTACGAGCAGTACTTC. Translated: CASSQDSTGRAGSSYEQYF.

This clonotype was found many times. V gene TRBV12-3 or TRBV12-4 combines with J gene TRBJ2-3; 11 bases line up with TRBD2. The CDR3 contains 14 residues. V dropped 5 bases and J dropped 10; count of bases not matched to a gene: 8. CDR3 sequence: CASSRPGLAVAQYF. CDR3 nucleotides: TGTGCCAGCAGTCGTCCGGGACTAGCGGTGGCGCAGTATTTT.

This clonotype was detected a few times. The CDR3 is CASSSGGGELFF. CDR3 sequence (DNA): TGTGCCAGCAGTTCGGGTGGCGGGGAGCTGTTTTTT. V usage is TRBV6-5 and J usage is TRBJ2-2; D uncertain. The CDR3 covers 12 residues. Trimming took off 4 bases at V and 7 bases at J, with 7 bases between the two ends. Germline V gene data show CDR1 as MNHEY and CDR2 as SVGAGI.

The chain recombines TRBV5-1 with TRBJ2-5; 7 nucleotides line up with TRBD2. Unmatched junction bases numbered 5, after V lost 4 bases and J lost 5 bases. In germline, CDR1 is SGHRS, CDR2 YFSETQ. The CDR3 contains 13 residues. The CDR3, as DNA: TGCGCCAGCAGCCTACGGGACTACGAGACCCAGTACTTC. This encodes CASSLRDYETQYF.

This clonotype has a count of ten or more. V gene TRBV5-1 combines with J gene TRBJ2-5, with D possibly matching TRBD2 (5 bases). V lost 0 bases, J lost 5 bases, and 17 bases lay in between. Germline CDR1 reads SGHRS; CDR2 reads YFSETQ. The CDR3 is 16 amino acids. CDR3: CASSLEPGVAVETQYF. In DNA form, the CDR3 reads TGCGCCAGCAGCTTGGAGCCCGGGGTGGCAGTGGAGACCCAGTACTTC.

The CDR3 DNA follows: TGCTCCGCCCGGCAGTTTGCGGGGGAGCTGTTTTTT. Its protein product is CSARQFAGELFF. This sequence joins TRBV20-1 and TRBJ2-2, with D hard to call. CDR3 size: 12 residues. Germline CDR1 DFQATT, CDR2 SNEGSKA (reference sequence).

V gene TRBV7-9 combines with J gene TRBJ2-5; 14 bases map to TRBD2. CDR1 is SEHNR, CDR2 FQNEAQ, per germline (reference sequence). The ends lost 4 bases at V and 11 bases at J; junction bases unmatched: 15. The CDR3 runs to 17 residues. The CDR3 DNA sequence: TGTGCCAGCAGCTCGGGACTAGCGGGGGCCCTTCGTAATGAGCAGTACTTC. It yields the protein CASSSGLAGALRNEQYF.

This rearrangement joins TRBV24-1 to TRBJ1-5; no reliable D call. The germline V and J ends were trimmed by 5 bases and 0 bases, with 10 bases remaining between them. The germline V gene encodes CDR1 KGHDR and CDR2 SFDVKD. The CDR3 consists of 15 residues. CDR3 protein: CATSGDNHSNQPQHF. The CDR3 DNA is TGTGCCACCAGTGGCGACAACCATAGCAATCAGCCCCAGCATTTT.

This clonotype came up many times. The chain is built from TRBV7-9 and TRBJ2-3; D remains ambiguous. V gave up 3 bases and J gave up 4 bases, with 14 bases separating them. This CDR3 has 15 residues. Germline loops: CDR1 SEHNR, CDR2 FQNEAQ (reference sequence). CDR3 DNA: TGTGCCAGCAGCTTGGAGCTATTCATGGCAGATACGCAGTATTTT. It codes for CASSLELFMADTQYF. Together with reference TRBV7-9 and TRBJ2-3, the CDR3 gives the full variable domain: DTGVSQNPRHKITKRGQNVTFRCDPISEHNRLYWYRQTLGQGPEFLTYFQNEAQLEKSRLLSDRFSAERPKGSFSTLEIQRTEQGDSAMYLCASSLELFMADTQYFGPGTRLTVL.

This chain connects TRBV27 to TRBJ2-1, with TRBD1 identical over 7 bases. CDR3 length: 17 residues. The V gene end was trimmed by 0 bases and the J gene end by 5 bases; junction bases not matched to a gene: 10. The germline gives CDR1 MNHEY, CDR2 SMNVEV (reference sequence). The DNA of the CDR3 is TGTGCCAGCAGTTTATCGATCTACAGGGGTTGGGACAATGAGCAGTTCTTC. Protein product: CASSLSIYRGWDNEQFF.

In regard to this clonotype: A much larger clone sits a single nucleotide away, making a read error possible. The genes are TRBV7-2 and TRBJ1-2, with 11 nucleotides matching TRBD1. This CDR3 has 16 residues. CDR1 and CDR2 from the germline V gene are SGHTA and FQGNSA. CDR3 residues: CASSLGGGQGGYGYIF. The CDR3 DNA reads as TGTGCCAGCAGCCTAGGCGGGGGACAGGGGGGCTATGGCTACATCTTC.

The chain uses TRBV14 and TRBJ2-5, with 10 bases identical to TRBD1. This CDR3 comprises 14 residues. Germline V CDR1 and CDR2: SGHDN, FVKESK. Trimming cost V 1 base and J 11 bases; bases outside gene matches: 7. CDR3 in amino acids: CASSQGGQGSKQYF. The CDR3 DNA is TGTGCCAGCAGCCAAGGGGGACAGGGGAGTAAGCAGTACTTC.

This chain links TRBV7-3 with TRBJ2-4; the D is unclear. The J call may be wrong; the DNA end is better matched by TRBJ2-7. The CDR3 sequence is 12 residues long. The germline gives CDR1 SGHTA, CDR2 FQGTGA. DNA of the CDR3: TGTGCCAGCAGCCCGCATATTGGCGAGCAGTACTTC. Its translation: CASSPHIGEQYF.

On this clonotype itself: A much larger clone is a single base away; this may be a read error. This chain links TRBV11-2 with TRBJ2-4, with a weak D call TRBD2 (6 bases). Germline CDR1 is SGHAT and CDR2 is FQNNGV. V was pared by 5 bases and J by 13 bases, with 21 bases between. This CDR3 is 14 amino acids long. The CDR3 DNA is TGTGCCAGCAGCCCCCATAGCGGTACCTACGGGCAGTACTTC. This translates into CASSPHSGTYGQYF.

The count of this clonotype is one. This chain uses TRBV5-1 with TRBJ1-1, with TRBD1 as a possible D gene (5 bases). Trimming pared 4 bases from V and 4 bases from J, leaving 14 bases between. This CDR3 region has 14 residues. Germline V gene data show CDR1 as SGHRS and CDR2 as YFSETQ. The CDR3, as DNA: TGCGCCAGCAGCCCGAGGGGAGATGGCACTGAAGCTTTCTTT. It specifies CASSPRGDGTEAFF.

This clonotype was recorded many times. The rearrangement links TRBV5-1 to TRBJ1-2, with a possible D match to TRBD1 (5 bases). This CDR3 has 14 residues. The germline gives CDR1 SGHRS, CDR2 YFSETQ. Trimming stripped 1 base from V and 4 bases from J, with 11 bases between. CDR3 DNA: TGCGCCAGCAGCTTGACTCCAGGGAGCTATGGCTACACCTTC. It yields the protein CASSLTPGSYGYTF.

This clonotype was seen ten or more times. V is TRBV12-3 or TRBV12-4 and J is TRBJ1-1; no clear D. This CDR3 contains 12 residues. Between the trimmed V and J ends, which lost 4 bases and 4 bases, there was a span of 7 bases. In DNA, the CDR3 is TGTGCCAGCAGTTGGGGAAGCACTGAAGCTTTCTTT. It codes for CASSWGSTEAFF.

This clonotype has only a few counts. CDR3 in amino acids: CASSPNKGSYEQYF. CDR3 bases: TGTGCCAGCTCACCAAATAAAGGATCCTACGAGCAGTACTTC. This chain links TRBV18 with TRBJ2-7; no firm D call. CDR3 length: 14 residues. Germline CDR1 KGHSH, CDR2 LQKENI. Deletions cut 2 bases from V and 1 base from J, with 9 bases between.

V usage is TRBV28 and J usage is TRBJ1-5; D uncertain. The CDR3 loop spans 16 amino acids. Looked up from germline, CDR1 is MDHEN and CDR2 is SYDVKM. V lost 6 bases, J lost 0 bases, and 15 bases lay in between. In DNA, the CDR3 is TGTGCCAGCAGGAGCCCCAGGAAAGGTAGCAATCAGCCCCAGCATTTT. Translated: CASRSPRKGSNQPQHF.

This clonotype was seen only a few times. CDR3 bases: TGTGCCATCAGTGAGTCGGTCAACTACGAGCAGTACTTC. Its translation: CAISESVNYEQYF. V is TRBV10-3 and J is TRBJ2-7; D call uncertain. Germline V gene lookup returns CDR1 ENHRY and CDR2 SYGVKD. V shed 0 bases and J shed 3 bases, with 6 bases lying between them. There are 13 residues in the CDR3.

Only a few counts were recorded for this clonotype. This chain links TRBV20-1 with TRBJ2-7, with 8 bases aligning to TRBD2. Trimming cost V 5 bases and J 2 bases; bases outside gene matches: 8. The CDR3 contains 14 residues. Germline CDR1 and CDR2: DFQATT and SNEGSKA (reference sequence). The CDR3 here is CSALATSGTYEQYF. The CDR3 DNA sequence: TGCAGTGCTTTAGCCACTAGCGGAACCTACGAGCAGTACTTC.

This clonotype was found many times. The chain recombines TRBV7-2 with TRBJ2-7; the match to TRBD1 covers 8 bases. Looked up from germline, CDR1 is SGHTA and CDR2 is FQGNSA. Unmatched junction bases numbered 0, after V lost 2 bases and J lost 6 bases. The CDR3 consists of 12 residues. CDR3 sequence (DNA): TGTGCCAGCAGCTTAACAGGGGGCGAGCAGTACTTC. Translating it yields CASSLTGGEQYF. The whole variable domain, remainder taken from reference TRBV7-2 and TRBJ2-7, is GAGVSQSPSNKVTEKGKDVELRCDPISGHTALYWYRQSLGQGLEFLIYFQGNSAPDKSGLPSDRFSAERTGGSVSTLTIQRTQQEDSAVYLCASSLTGGEQYFGPGTRLTVT.

The table lists this clonotype with a count of one. V usage is TRBV6-5 and J usage is TRBJ1-4, with D tentatively TRBD1 (5 bases). Germline CDR1 MNHEY, CDR2 SVGAGI. The ends were cut back, 8 bases at V and 0 bases at J, with 7 bases in the middle. There are 13 residues in the CDR3. CDR3 bases: TGTGCCAGCCGACAGACAACTAATGAAAAACTGTTTTTT. This translates into CASRQTTNEKLFF.

The table lists this clonotype with many counts. The rearrangement uses TRBV9 and TRBJ1-2; D remains ambiguous. The germline CDR1 and CDR2 sequences are SGDLS and YYNGEE. The CDR3 is made up of 16 amino acids. The V end was cut by 0 bases, the J end by 2 bases, with 14 bases between. This CDR3 is CASSVGRSTKNYGYTF. For the CDR3, the DNA is TGTGCCAGCAGCGTAGGCAGAAGTACTAAAAACTATGGCTACACCTTC.

The chain carries TRBV20-1 and TRBJ1-4, with unresolved D. Trimming shortened V by 7 bases and J by 8 bases, and 17 bases separated the two germline ends. The germline gives CDR1 DFQATT, CDR2 SNEGSKA (reference sequence). The CDR3 is 13 amino acids. The CDR3, as DNA: TGCAGTGTCCTCGGTGGGCGGGAGGAAAAACTGTTTTTT. This translates into CSVLGGREEKLFF.